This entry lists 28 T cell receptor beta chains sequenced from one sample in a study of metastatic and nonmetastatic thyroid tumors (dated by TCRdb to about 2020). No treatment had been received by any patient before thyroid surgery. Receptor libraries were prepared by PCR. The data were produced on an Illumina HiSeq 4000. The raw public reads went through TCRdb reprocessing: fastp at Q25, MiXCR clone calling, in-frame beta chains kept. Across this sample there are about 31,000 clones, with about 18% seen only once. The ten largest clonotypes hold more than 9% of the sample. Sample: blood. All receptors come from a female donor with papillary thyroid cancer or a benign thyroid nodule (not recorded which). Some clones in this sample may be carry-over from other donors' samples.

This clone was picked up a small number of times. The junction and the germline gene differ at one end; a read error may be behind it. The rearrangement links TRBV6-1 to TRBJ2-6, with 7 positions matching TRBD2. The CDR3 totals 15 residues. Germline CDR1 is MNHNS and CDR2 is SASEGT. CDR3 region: CASSGASSGANFLTF. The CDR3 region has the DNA TGCGCCAGCAGCGGGGCAAGCTCTGGGGCCAACTTCCTGACTTTC.

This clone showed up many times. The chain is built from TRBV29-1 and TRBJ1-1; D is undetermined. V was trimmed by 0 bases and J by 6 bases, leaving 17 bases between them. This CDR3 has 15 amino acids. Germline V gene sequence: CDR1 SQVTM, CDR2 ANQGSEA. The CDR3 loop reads CSVEDWAGVSSEAFF. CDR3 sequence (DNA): TGCAGCGTTGAAGATTGGGCAGGAGTATCGTCTGAAGCTTTCTTT.

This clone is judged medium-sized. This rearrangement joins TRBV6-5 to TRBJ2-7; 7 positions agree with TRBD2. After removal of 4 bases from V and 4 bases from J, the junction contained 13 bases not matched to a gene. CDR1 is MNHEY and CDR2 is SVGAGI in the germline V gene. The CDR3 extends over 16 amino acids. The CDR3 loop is CASSSSTGGLRYEQYF. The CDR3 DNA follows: TGTGCCAGCAGTTCCTCGACGGGGGGACTCAGATACGAGCAGTACTTC.

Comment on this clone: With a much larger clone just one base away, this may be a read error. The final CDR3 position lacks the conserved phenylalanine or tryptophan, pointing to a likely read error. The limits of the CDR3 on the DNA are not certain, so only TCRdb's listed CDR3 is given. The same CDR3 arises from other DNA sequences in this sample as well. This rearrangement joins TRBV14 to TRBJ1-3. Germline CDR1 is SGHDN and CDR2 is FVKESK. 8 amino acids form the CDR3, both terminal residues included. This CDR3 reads CASSLGLA.

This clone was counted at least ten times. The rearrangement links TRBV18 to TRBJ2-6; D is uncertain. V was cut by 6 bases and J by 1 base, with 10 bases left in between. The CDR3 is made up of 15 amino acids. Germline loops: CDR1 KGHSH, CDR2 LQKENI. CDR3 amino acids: CASSPERSGANVLTF. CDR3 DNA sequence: TGTGCCAGCTCCCCAGAGAGGTCTGGGGCCAACGTCCTGACTTTC.

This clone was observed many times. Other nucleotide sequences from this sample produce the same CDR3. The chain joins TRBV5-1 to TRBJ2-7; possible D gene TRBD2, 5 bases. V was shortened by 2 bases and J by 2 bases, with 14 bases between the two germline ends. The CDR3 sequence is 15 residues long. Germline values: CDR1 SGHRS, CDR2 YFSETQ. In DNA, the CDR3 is TGCGCCAGCAGCTTACGTCCCGGAGGAGCCTACGAGCAGTACTTC. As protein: CASSLRPGGAYEQYF.

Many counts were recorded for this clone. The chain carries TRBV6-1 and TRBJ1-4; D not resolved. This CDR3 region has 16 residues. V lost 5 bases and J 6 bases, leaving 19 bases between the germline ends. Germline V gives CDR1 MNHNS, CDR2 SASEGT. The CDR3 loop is CASSYFAGSGYEKLFF. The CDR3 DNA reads TGTGCCAGCAGTTATTTCGCCGGAAGCGGCTATGAAAAACTGTTTTTT.

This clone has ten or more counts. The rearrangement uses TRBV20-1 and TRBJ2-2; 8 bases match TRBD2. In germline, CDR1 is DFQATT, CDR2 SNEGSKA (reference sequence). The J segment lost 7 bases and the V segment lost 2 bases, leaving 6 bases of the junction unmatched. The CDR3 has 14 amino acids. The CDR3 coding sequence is TGCAGTGCTAGAATGGCGGGAGGCGACGGGGAGCTGTTTTTT. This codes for CSARMAGGDGELFF.

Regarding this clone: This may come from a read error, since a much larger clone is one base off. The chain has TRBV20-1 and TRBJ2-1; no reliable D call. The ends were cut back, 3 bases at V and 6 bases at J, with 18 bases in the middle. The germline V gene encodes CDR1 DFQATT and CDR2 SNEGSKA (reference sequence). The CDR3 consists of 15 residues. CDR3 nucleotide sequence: TGCAGTGCTAGGTCTGACTTTGGTAGGGCCAATGAGCAGTTCTTC. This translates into CSARSDFGRANEQFF.

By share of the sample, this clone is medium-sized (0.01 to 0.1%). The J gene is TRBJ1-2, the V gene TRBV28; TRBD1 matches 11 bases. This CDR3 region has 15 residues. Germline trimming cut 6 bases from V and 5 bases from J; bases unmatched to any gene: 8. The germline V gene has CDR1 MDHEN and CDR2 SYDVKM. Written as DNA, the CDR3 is TGTGCCAGCAGACGTGGACAGGGGGCTCTTTATGGCTACACCTTC. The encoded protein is CASRRGQGALYGYTF.

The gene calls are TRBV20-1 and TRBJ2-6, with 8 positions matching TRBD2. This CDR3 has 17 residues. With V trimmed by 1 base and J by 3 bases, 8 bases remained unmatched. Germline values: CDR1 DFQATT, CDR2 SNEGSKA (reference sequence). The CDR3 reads CSARGGAGENGANVLTF. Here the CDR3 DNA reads TGCAGTGCTAGAGGGGGAGCGGGAGAAAATGGGGCCAACGTCCTGACTTTC.

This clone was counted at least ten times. The CDR3 is CASSSRRDDSPLHF. The CDR3, as DNA: TGTGCCAGCAGCTCTAGACGGGATGATTCACCCCTCCACTTT. The chain combines TRBV7-9 with TRBJ1-6; D is undetermined. Germline assignment: CDR1 SEHNR and CDR2 FQNEAQ (reference sequence). The CDR3 covers 14 residues. The V end lost 4 bases, the J end lost 8 bases, and 12 bases lay between the germline ends.

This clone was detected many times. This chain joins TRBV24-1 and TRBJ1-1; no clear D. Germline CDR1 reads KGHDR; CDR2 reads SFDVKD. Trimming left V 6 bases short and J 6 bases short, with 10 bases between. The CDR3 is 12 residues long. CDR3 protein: CATSSVYSEAFF. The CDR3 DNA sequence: TGTGCCACCAGTTCAGTTTATTCTGAAGCTTTCTTT.

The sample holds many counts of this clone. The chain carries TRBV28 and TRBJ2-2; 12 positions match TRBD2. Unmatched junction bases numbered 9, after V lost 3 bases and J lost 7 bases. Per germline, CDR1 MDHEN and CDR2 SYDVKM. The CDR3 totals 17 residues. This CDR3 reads CASSLPSGRARSGELFF. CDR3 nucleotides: TGTGCCAGCAGTTTGCCTAGCGGGAGGGCTCGTAGCGGGGAGCTGTTTTTT.

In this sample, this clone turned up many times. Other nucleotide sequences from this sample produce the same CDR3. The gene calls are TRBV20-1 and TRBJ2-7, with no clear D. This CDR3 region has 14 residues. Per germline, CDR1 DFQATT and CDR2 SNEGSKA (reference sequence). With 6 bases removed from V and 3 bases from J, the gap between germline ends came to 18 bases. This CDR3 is CSAMTLRPNYEQYF. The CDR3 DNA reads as TGCAGTGCCATGACCTTGCGGCCGAACTACGAGCAGTACTTC.

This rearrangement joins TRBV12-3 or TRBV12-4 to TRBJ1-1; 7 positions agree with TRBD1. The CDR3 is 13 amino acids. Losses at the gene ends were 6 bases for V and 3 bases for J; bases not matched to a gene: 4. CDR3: CASRTRGDTEAFF. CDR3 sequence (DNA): TGTGCCAGCAGAACCAGGGGGGACACTGAAGCTTTCTTT.

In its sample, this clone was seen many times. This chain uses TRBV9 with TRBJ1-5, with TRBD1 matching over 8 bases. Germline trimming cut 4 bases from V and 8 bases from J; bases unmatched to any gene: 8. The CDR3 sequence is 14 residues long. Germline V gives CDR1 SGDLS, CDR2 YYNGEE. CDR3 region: CASSRTGSGEPQHF. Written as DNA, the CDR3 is TGTGCCAGCAGCAGGACAGGGTCTGGAGAGCCCCAGCATTTT.

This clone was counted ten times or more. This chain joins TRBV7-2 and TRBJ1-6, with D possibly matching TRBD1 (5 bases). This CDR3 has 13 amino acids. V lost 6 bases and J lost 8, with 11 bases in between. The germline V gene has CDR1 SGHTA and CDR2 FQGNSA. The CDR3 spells CASSPSGDSPLHF. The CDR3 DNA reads TGTGCCAGCAGTCCCTCGGGGGATTCACCCCTCCACTTT.

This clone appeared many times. The CDR3 spells CSASGFIETQYF. The CDR3 nucleotides are TGCAGTGCTTCAGGGTTTATTGAGACCCAGTACTTC. This chain uses TRBV20-1 with TRBJ2-5, with D tentatively TRBD1 (5 bases). The CDR3 covers 12 residues. V was shortened by 5 bases and J by 5 bases, with 12 bases between the two germline ends. The V gene's germline CDR1 is DFQATT and CDR2 SNEGSKA (reference sequence).

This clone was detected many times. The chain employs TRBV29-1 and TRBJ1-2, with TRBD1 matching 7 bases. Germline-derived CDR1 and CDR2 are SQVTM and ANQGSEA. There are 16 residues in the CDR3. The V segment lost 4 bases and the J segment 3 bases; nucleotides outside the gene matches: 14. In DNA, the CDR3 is TGCAGCGTTGTGGGGGGACGACAGGGAGTAGACTATGGCTACACCTTC. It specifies CSVVGGRQGVDYGYTF.

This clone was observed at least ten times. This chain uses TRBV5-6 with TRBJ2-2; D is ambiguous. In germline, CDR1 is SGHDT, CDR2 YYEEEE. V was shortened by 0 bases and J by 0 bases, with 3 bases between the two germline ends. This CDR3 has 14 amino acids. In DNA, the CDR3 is TGTGCCAGCAGCTTGGGGGCGAACACCGGGGAGCTGTTTTTT. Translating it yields CASSLGANTGELFF.

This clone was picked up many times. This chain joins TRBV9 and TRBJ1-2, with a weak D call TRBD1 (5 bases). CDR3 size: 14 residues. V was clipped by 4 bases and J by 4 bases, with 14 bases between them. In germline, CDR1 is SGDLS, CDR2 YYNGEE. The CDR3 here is CASSSPGTVYGYTF. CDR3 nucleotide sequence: TGTGCCAGCAGCTCCCCCGGGACGGTCTATGGCTACACCTTC.

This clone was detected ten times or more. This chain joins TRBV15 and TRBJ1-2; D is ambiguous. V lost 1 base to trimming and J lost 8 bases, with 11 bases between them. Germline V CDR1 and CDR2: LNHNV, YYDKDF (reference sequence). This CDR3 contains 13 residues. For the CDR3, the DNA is TGTGCCACCAGCAGAGGTCAGGTTGAAGGCTACACCTTC. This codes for CATSRGQVEGYTF.

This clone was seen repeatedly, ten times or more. The CDR3 DNA reads as TGCGCCAGCAGATCTAGCGGGGAAGAGACCCAGTACTTC. This translates into CASRSSGEETQYF. This chain links TRBV10-2 with TRBJ2-5, with 9 bases lining up with TRBD2. Germline V gene data show CDR1 as WSHSY and CDR2 as SAAADI. The CDR3 consists of 13 residues. V gave up 6 bases and J gave up 3 bases; unmatched junction bases: 2.

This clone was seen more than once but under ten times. The CDR3, as DNA: TGTGCCAGCAGTGCGGACACGGGCCTACGGTTGGGCTACACCTTC. Translating gives CASSADTGLRLGYTF. The chain links TRBV6-1 to TRBJ1-2; possible D gene TRBD1, 5 bases. Germline V gene lookup returns CDR1 MNHNS and CDR2 SASEGT. The V gene lost 4 bases and the J gene lost 8 bases, with 20 bases spanning the gap. The CDR3 consists of 15 residues.

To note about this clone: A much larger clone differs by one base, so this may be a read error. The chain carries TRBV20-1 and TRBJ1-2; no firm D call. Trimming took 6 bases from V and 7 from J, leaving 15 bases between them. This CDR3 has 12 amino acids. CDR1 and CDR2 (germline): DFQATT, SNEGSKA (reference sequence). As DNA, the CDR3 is TGCAGTGCGAGTGCCGCAGGAGGTGGCTACACCTTC. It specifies CSASAAGGGYTF.

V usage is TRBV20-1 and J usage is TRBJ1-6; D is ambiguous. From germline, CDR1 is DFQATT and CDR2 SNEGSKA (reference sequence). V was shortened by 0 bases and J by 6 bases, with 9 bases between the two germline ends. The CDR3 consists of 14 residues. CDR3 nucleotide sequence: TGCAGTGCTAGAGAACCTATGTTTAATTCACCCCTCCACTTT. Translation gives CSAREPMFNSPLHF.

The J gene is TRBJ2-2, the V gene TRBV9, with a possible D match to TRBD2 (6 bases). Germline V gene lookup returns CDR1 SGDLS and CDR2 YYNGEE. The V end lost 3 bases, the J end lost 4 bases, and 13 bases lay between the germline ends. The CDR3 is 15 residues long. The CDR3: CASSELEGPTGELFF. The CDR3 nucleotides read TGTGCCAGCAGCGAGTTGGAGGGTCCCACCGGGGAGCTGTTTTTT.